This passage covers 32 T cell receptor beta chains from one sample sequenced in a study of T cells in women clearing cervical HPV infection. Sequenced by immunoSEQ multiplex PCR; TCRdb stores in-frame clones only, minus some. The sample features about 33,000 clones, with roughly 3.5% in its top ten. The sequenced sample was blood buffy coat. These receptors came from a woman aged 18 to 69 with a cervical HPV16 infection that either progressed to CIN3+ or cleared (not recorded which).

On this clone itself: The read ends 3 residues shy of where the CDR3 ends; the end is completed using the germline J gene. This same CDR3 is encoded by further DNA sequences in the sample. The J gene is TRBJ2-1, the V gene TRBV5-1; tentatively, D is TRBD2 (6 bases). CDR1 SGHRS and CDR2 YFSETQ come from the germline V gene. Trimming shortened V by 4 bases and J by 7 bases, and 15 bases separated the two germline ends. The CDR3 has 14 residues. The CDR3 protein is CASSPGTSGNEQFF. CDR3 bases read: TGCGCCAGCAGCCCGGGGACGAGCGGGAATGAG.

Worth noting for this clone: The CDR3 is cut off 3 residues early in the read; its end comes from the germline J gene. The chain recombines TRBV28 with TRBJ1-4, with D hard to call. Germline V gene sequence: CDR1 MDHEN, CDR2 SYDVKM. This CDR3 comprises 13 residues. Deletions cut 6 bases from V and 4 bases from J, with 9 bases between. CDR3: CASSSQDNEKLFF. The covered CDR3 bases are TGTGCCAGCAGCTCGCAGGATAATGAAAAA.

Worth noting for this clone: The read ends 3 residues early relative to the CDR3; the germline J gene fills the gap. The chain combines TRBV7-6 with TRBJ2-7; D call uncertain. The germline CDR1 and CDR2 sequences are SGHVS and FNYEAQ. With 5 bases removed from V and 2 bases from J, the gap between germline ends came to 10 bases. The CDR3 runs to 13 residues. The CDR3 loop is CASSPTATYEQYF. The covered CDR3 bases are TGTGCCAGCAGCCCCACAGCCACCTACGAG.

In regard to this clone: The missing CDR3 end, 3 residues past where the read stops, is filled in from the germline J gene. The chain has TRBV5-1 and TRBJ2-1, with 8 positions matching TRBD1. Per the germline V gene, CDR1 is SGHRS and CDR2 is YFSETQ. With 2 bases clipped from V and 4 bases from J, the junction kept 5 bases outside the gene matches. The CDR3 is 15 residues long. CDR3 sequence: CASSLDGQGYNEQFF. The part of the CDR3 DNA that was read is TGCGCCAGCAGCTTAGATGGACAGGGTTACAATGAG.

Remarks on this clone: The observed sequence ends 3 residues before the CDR3 terminus, with the missing tail filled in from the germline J gene. The V call is TRBV10-3, the J call TRBJ2-7; weak D call: TRBD2 (5 bases). Germline loops: CDR1 ENHRY, CDR2 SYGVKD. CDR3 length equals 11 residues. V gave up 10 bases and J gave up 2 bases, with 9 bases separating them. The sequenced CDR3 bases are TGTGCCAGCGGGCAGACCTACGAG. It encodes CASGQTYE. The full CDR3 reads CASGQTYEQYF.

Turning to this clone: The DNA ends 3 residues before the CDR3 does, and the rest of the CDR3 is filled in from the germline J gene. Other DNA variants within this sample encode the same CDR3. The rearrangement uses TRBV30 and TRBJ1-3; TRBD1 is a possible D gene (5 bases). CDR1 and CDR2 (germline): GTSNPN, SVGIG (reference sequence). V lost 5 bases to trimming and J lost 0 bases, with 11 bases between them. The CDR3 sequence is 14 residues long. The CDR3 region is CAWERGRSGNTIYF. The sequenced part of the CDR3 DNA is TGTGCCTGGGAGAGGGGCCGCTCTGGAAACACC.

About this clone itself: The sequence runs out 3 residues before the end of the CDR3; the remainder is reconstructed from the germline J gene. The V gene is TRBV14, the J gene TRBJ1-2, with D uncertain. The CDR3 has 15 amino acids. Germline V gives CDR1 SGHDN, CDR2 FVKESK. Trimming pared 5 bases from V and 3 bases from J, leaving 16 bases between. CDR3 in amino acids: CASSGRTSSDYGYTF. The sequenced part of the CDR3 DNA is TGTGCCAGCAGCGGGAGGACTTCGAGCGACTATGGC.

On this clone: The observed sequence ends 3 residues before the CDR3 terminus, with the missing tail filled in from the germline J gene. This chain joins TRBV7-3 and TRBJ1-1, with D uncertain. Germline lookup yields CDR1 SGHTA and CDR2 FQGTGA. The V end was cut by 3 bases, the J end by 0 bases, with 5 bases between. The CDR3 is 13 residues long. The CDR3 sequence is CASSLSVNTEAFF. The sequenced part of the CDR3 DNA is TGTGCCAGCAGCTTGTCAGTGAACACTGAA. The complete variable domain, with remaining parts taken from reference TRBV7-3 and TRBJ1-1, reads GAGVSQTPSNKVTEKGKYVELRCDPISGHTALYWYRQSLGQGPEFLIYFQGTGAADDSGLPNDRFFAVRPEGSVSTLKIQRTERGDSAVYLCASSLSVNTEAFFGQGTRLTVV.

A remark on this clone: The CDR3 is cut off 3 residues early in the read; its end comes from the germline J gene. The chain recombines TRBV18 with TRBJ2-1, with TRBD2 identical over 14 bases. The junction had 15 bases not matched to a gene; V was cut back by 8 bases and J by 6 bases. The CDR3 sequence is 18 residues long. CDR1 is KGHSH, CDR2 LQKENI, per germline. CDR3 amino acids: CASPRGQKGTSGSNEQFF. The covered CDR3 bases are TGTGCCAGCCCACGGGGACAGAAAGGGACTAGCGGGAGCAATGAG.

On this clone itself: Germline is not matched at one junction end, which may reflect a read error. The sequenced fragment ends 3 residues before the CDR3 boundary, so the rest is inferred from the germline J gene. This sequence joins TRBV4-2 and TRBJ2-7; 7 positions match TRBD2. Per the germline V gene, CDR1 is LGHNA and CDR2 is YNFKEQ. This CDR3 is 14 amino acids long. The CDR3: CASSPGLGRYEQYF. The sequenced CDR3 bases are TGCGCCAGCAGCCCTGGACTAGGAAGATACGAG.

Concerning this clone: Mismatch with germline at one junction end may stem from a read error. The DNA ends 3 residues before the CDR3 does, and the rest of the CDR3 is filled in from the germline J gene. V and J are TRBV4-2 and TRBJ1-2; 12 positions agree with TRBD1. CDR3 length equals 14 residues. CDR1 and CDR2 (germline): LGHNA, YNFKEQ. The CDR3 DNA, read in part, is TGCGCCAGCAGCCAAGGGGACAGGGGGCATGGC. Its protein product is CASSQGDRGHG. The whole CDR3 sequence is CASSQGDRGHGYTF.

On this clone itself: The read comes to an end 3 residues before the CDR3 does, leaving the germline J gene to fill in the end. The chain couples TRBV5-1 to TRBJ2-2; 8 bases align to TRBD1. The CDR3 loop spans 14 amino acids. After removal of 4 bases from V and 6 bases from J, the junction contained 5 bases not matched to a gene. The germline V gene has CDR1 SGHRS and CDR2 YFSETQ. The sequenced part of the CDR3 DNA is TGCGCCAGCAGCGGACAGGGTCCCCCCGGGGAG. Amino acids: CASSGQGPPGE. The whole CDR3 protein is CASSGQGPPGELFF.

Remarks on this clone: The read stops 3 residues short of the end of the CDR3; the missing end is completed from the germline J gene. The V call is TRBV7-6, the J call TRBJ2-3; possibly TRBD1 for D (7 bases). The CDR3 has 16 amino acids. The V and J ends lost 0 bases and 2 bases respectively, with 12 bases between them. In germline, CDR1 is SGHVS, CDR2 FNYEAQ. The CDR3 DNA, read in part, is TGTGCCAGCAGCTTAGCGGGGGGACAGTCCACAGATACG. Translating it yields CASSLAGGQSTDT. In full, the CDR3 is CASSLAGGQSTDTQYF.

In regard to this clone: The sequence runs out 3 residues before the end of the CDR3; the remainder is reconstructed from the germline J gene. The J gene is TRBJ2-7, the V gene TRBV5-1, with 9 bases that match TRBD1. Trimming removed 5 bases from V and 3 bases from J; junction bases left unmatched: 6. Germline V gene data show CDR1 as SGHRS and CDR2 as YFSETQ. The CDR3 covers 14 residues. The CDR3 bases that were read are TGCGCCAGCAGAGTACCGGGACAGGGCTACGAG. This codes for CASRVPGQGYE. The CDR3 in its entirety is CASRVPGQGYEQYF.

Details on this clone: The read ends 3 residues before the CDR3 terminus; that terminus is restored from the germline J gene. This chain links TRBV11-2 with TRBJ2-3, with D perhaps matching TRBD1 (6 bases). Trimming took off 2 bases at V and 2 bases at J, with 8 bases between the two ends. Germline V gene data show CDR1 as SGHAT and CDR2 as FQNNGV. The CDR3 covers 14 residues. CDR3 DNA, as far as it was read: TGTGCCAGCAGCTTAAGACAGGCCACAGATACG. It encodes CASSLRQATDT. The full CDR3 sequence reads CASSLRQATDTQYF.

Notes on this clone: The read is 3 residues too short to cover the CDR3 end, so that end is filled in from the germline J gene. V is TRBV6-2 or TRBV6-3 and J is TRBJ2-7; D perhaps matches TRBD2 (5 bases). Germline CDR1 and CDR2: MNHEY and SVGEGT. CDR3 size: 11 residues. Trimming shortened V by 8 bases and J by 3 bases, and 8 bases separated the two germline ends. The CDR3 protein is CASGLRYEQYF. CDR3 DNA, as far as it was read: TGTGCCAGCGGACTTCGCTACGAG.

Remarks on this clone: The read is 3 residues too short to cover the CDR3 end, so that end is filled in from the germline J gene. The rearrangement uses TRBV6-2 or TRBV6-3 and TRBJ2-7; TRBD1 might be the D (5 bases). CDR3 size: 12 residues. Trimming took 6 bases from V and 4 from J, leaving 10 bases between them. Germline V gene data show CDR1 as MNHEY and CDR2 as SVGEGT. Incomplete CDR3 DNA: TGTGCCAGCAGATCACAGGTATACGAG. Protein: CASRSQVYE. Given in full, the CDR3 is CASRSQVYEQYF.

Comments on this clone: The read falls 3 residues short of the CDR3 end, and the missing part is taken from the germline J gene. The rearrangement uses TRBV20-1 and TRBJ2-7; 12 bases are a match to TRBD2. J was trimmed by 4 bases and V by 3 bases; bases with no gene match: 10. The CDR3 runs to 16 residues. Germline V gene lookup returns CDR1 DFQATT and CDR2 SNEGSKA (reference sequence). The sequenced CDR3 bases are TGCAGTGCTAGTGATAGTGGACTAGCGGGATTGTACGAG. This encodes CSASDSGLAGLYE. The full-length CDR3 reads as CSASDSGLAGLYEQYF.

Notes on this clone: The read falls 3 residues short of the CDR3 end, and the missing part is taken from the germline J gene. The rearrangement joins TRBV20-1 to TRBJ1-6, with a possible D match to TRBD1 (5 bases). The CDR3 has 14 amino acids. Trimming stripped 3 bases from V and 7 bases from J, with 13 bases between. The V gene's germline CDR1 is DFQATT and CDR2 SNEGSKA (reference sequence). The CDR3 spells CSASAGPRNSPLHF. The covered CDR3 bases are TGCAGTGCTAGTGCAGGGCCTCGGAATTCACCC.

A word on this clone: The read ends 3 residues early relative to the CDR3; the germline J gene fills the gap. This chain uses TRBV20-1 with TRBJ2-3, with D perhaps TRBD2 (6 bases). This CDR3 region has 17 residues. CDR1 and CDR2 from the germline V gene are DFQATT and SNEGSKA (reference sequence). The V gene lost 0 bases and the J gene lost 4 bases, with 20 bases spanning the gap. Here the CDR3 reads CSARDIPGRGSPDTQYF. Partial CDR3 DNA: TGCAGTGCTAGAGATATCCCTGGTCGGGGGTCGCCAGATACG.

In regard to this clone: The read ends 3 residues before the CDR3 terminus; that terminus is restored from the germline J gene. The chain links TRBV20-1 to TRBJ1-5, with D tentatively TRBD1 (6 bases). Trimming stripped 6 bases from V and 3 bases from J, with 15 bases between. This CDR3 comprises 14 residues. The germline V gene has CDR1 DFQATT and CDR2 SNEGSKA (reference sequence). CDR3 DNA, as far as it was read: TGCAGTGCCAGACGGGGGGCCCTCAATCAGCCC. Its translation: CSARRGALNQP. The CDR3 in its entirety is CSARRGALNQPQHF.

Turning to this clone: Read coverage stops 3 residues before the CDR3 terminus; the germline J gene supplies the remainder. The chain recombines TRBV5-6 with TRBJ2-1; TRBD2 is a possible D gene (6 bases). The CDR3 spans 15 residues. Trimming took 4 bases from V and 7 from J, leaving 18 bases between them. Per germline, CDR1 SGHDT and CDR2 YYEEEE. The CDR3 protein is CASSPERRDVNEQFF. The CDR3 bases that were read are TGTGCCAGCAGCCCTGAACGGCGGGATGTGAATGAG.

Worth noting for this clone: The read comes to an end 3 residues before the CDR3 does, leaving the germline J gene to fill in the end. The genes are TRBV6-1 and TRBJ1-2; TRBD1 matches 10 bases. The CDR3 is 16 residues long. J gave up 6 bases and V 7 bases, and 14 bases lay outside the gene matches. CDR1 and CDR2 (germline): MNHNS, SASEGT. The part of the CDR3 DNA that was read is TGTGCCAGCATTGAGGCCGGGACAGGGGACCGCCATGGC. Its protein product is CASIEAGTGDRHG. The full CDR3 reads CASIEAGTGDRHGYTF.

Note on this clone: The read stops 3 residues short of the end of the CDR3; the missing end is completed from the germline J gene. The chain carries TRBV18 and TRBJ1-5; the match to TRBD1 covers 8 bases. Losses at the gene ends were 3 bases for V and 2 bases for J; bases not matched to a gene: 6. Germline assignment: CDR1 KGHSH and CDR2 LQKENI. This CDR3 is 16 amino acids long. The CDR3 bases that were read are TGTGCCAGCTCACCCTATACGACAGGGGGCAATCAGCCC. Translation: CASSPYTTGGNQP. The complete CDR3 protein is CASSPYTTGGNQPQHF.

On this clone itself: The read is 3 residues too short to cover the CDR3 end, so that end is filled in from the germline J gene. The rearrangement uses TRBV20-1 and TRBJ1-2; D unclear. In germline, CDR1 is DFQATT, CDR2 SNEGSKA (reference sequence). V was shortened by 3 bases and J by 7 bases, with 21 bases between the two germline ends. The CDR3 consists of 15 residues. The part of the CDR3 DNA that was read is TGCAGTGCTAGGCCTAATCAGGCTTCCCTAACTGGC. Protein: CSARPNQASLTG. In full, the CDR3 is CSARPNQASLTGYTF.

Note on this clone: The sequence runs out 3 residues before the end of the CDR3; the remainder is reconstructed from the germline J gene. V usage is TRBV20-1 and J usage is TRBJ2-3; TRBD2 aligns across 8 bases. V was clipped by 4 bases and J by 1 base; unmatched bases: 4. Germline CDR1 reads DFQATT; CDR2 reads SNEGSKA (reference sequence). There are 14 residues in the CDR3. CDR3 sequence: CSAISGIGTDTQYF. The part of the CDR3 DNA that was read is TGCAGTGCTATTAGCGGGATCGGCACAGATACG.

Note on this clone: The CDR3 end lies 3 residues beyond the end of the read and is filled in from the germline J gene. J is TRBJ1-5 and V is TRBV18, with 10 bases aligning to TRBD1. Trimming cost V 3 bases and J 7 bases; bases outside gene matches: 6. This CDR3 has 15 amino acids. Germline V gene data show CDR1 as KGHSH and CDR2 as LQKENI. CDR3: CASSPSGQGRQPQHF. The CDR3 bases that were read are TGTGCCAGCTCACCCTCGGGACAGGGGCGGCAGCCC.

Of note for this clone: Read sequence stops 3 residues before the CDR3 end, and the germline J gene provides the missing end. The V and J genes are TRBV7-2 and TRBJ2-5, with a possible D match to TRBD2 (6 bases). This CDR3 comprises 14 residues. V gave up 3 bases and J gave up 1 base, with 9 bases separating them. Per germline, CDR1 SGHTA and CDR2 FQGNSA. The CDR3 here is CASSLTRSQETQYF. The CDR3 DNA, read in part, is TGTGCCAGCAGCTTGACTAGATCCCAAGAGACC.

As to this clone: The CDR3 end falls 3 residues outside the read, so it is completed with the germline J gene. The chain joins TRBV6-2 or TRBV6-3 to TRBJ2-7; 10 nucleotides match TRBD1. Germline assignment: CDR1 MNHEY and CDR2 SVGEGT. This CDR3 is 15 amino acids long. V was clipped by 2 bases and J by 6 bases; unmatched bases: 7. CDR3 in amino acids: CASSYLPGQGFEQYF. Partial CDR3 DNA: TGTGCCAGCAGTTACCTCCCGGGACAGGGGTTCGAG.

On this clone itself: The read halts 3 residues ahead of the CDR3 end, with the missing end drawn from the germline J gene. V and J are TRBV4-1 and TRBJ2-4; weak D call: TRBD1 (6 bases). Germline loops: CDR1 MGHRA, CDR2 YSYEKL. CDR3 length: 15 residues. The V gene lost 6 bases and the J gene lost 6 bases, with 18 bases spanning the gap. The CDR3 spells CASRERLGASNIQYF. The CDR3 DNA, read in part, is TGCGCCAGCAGGGAAAGGTTGGGGGCCTCAAACATT.

With regard to this clone: Sequencing ends 3 residues short of the CDR3 end; the germline J gene provides the rest. The chain couples TRBV6-2 or TRBV6-3 to TRBJ2-7; 11 bases agree with TRBD1. CDR1 and CDR2 (germline): MNHEY, SVGEGT. The CDR3 length is 14 residues. V gave up 8 bases and J gave up 2 bases; unmatched junction bases: 5. The CDR3 reads CASWDRGATYEQYF. CDR3 DNA, as far as it was read: TGTGCCAGCTGGGACAGGGGGGCAACCTACGAG.

For this clone: The read comes to an end 3 residues before the CDR3 does, leaving the germline J gene to fill in the end. The sample carries other DNA sequences with the same CDR3. This sequence joins TRBV7-9 and TRBJ1-4; the D is unclear. CDR3 length: 12 residues. Germline CDR1 reads SEHNR; CDR2 reads FQNEAQ (reference sequence). V lost 1 base to trimming and J lost 8 bases, with 5 bases between them. CDR3 loop: CASSLGLEKLFF. The CDR3 bases that were read are TGTGCCAGCAGCTTAGGACTCGAAAAA.